The next 26 T cell receptor beta chains were all read from a single sample in a study of blood T cell repertoires in COVID-19. The table came from immunoSEQ multiplex PCR; TCRdb's copy has only in-frame clones and leaves some out. The sample contains roughly 150,000 clones, over 70% of which appear only once. Sequencing used peripheral blood. The receptors originated from a woman in her 70s who had recovered from COVID-19.

V usage is TRBV6-1 and J usage is TRBJ1-4; weak D call: TRBD1 (6 bases). Germline loops: CDR1 MNHNS, CDR2 SASEGT. The CDR3 length is 16 residues. V was pared by 4 bases and J by 3 bases, with 15 bases between. This CDR3 reads CASSGGPGHPNEKLFF. CDR3 coding DNA: TGTGCCAGCAGTGGGGGACCGGGACACCCTAATGAAAAACTGTTTTTT.

This chain uses TRBV28 with TRBJ1-1; weak D call: TRBD1 (6 bases). CDR3 length: 14 residues. Per germline, CDR1 MDHEN and CDR2 SYDVKM. V lost 8 bases and J 6 bases, leaving 19 bases between the germline ends. The CDR3 coding sequence is TGTGCCAGCTTTATGTTGGGGGCGCCCCCTGAAGCTTTCTTT. Its protein is CASFMLGAPPEAFF.

This sequence joins TRBV20-1 and TRBJ2-3; 12 nucleotides align to TRBD2. The CDR3 covers 16 residues. Germline V gene sequence: CDR1 DFQATT, CDR2 SNEGSKA (reference sequence). With V trimmed by 3 bases and J by 2 bases, 6 bases remained unmatched. CDR3 region: CSASPGLAGITDTQYF. The CDR3 region has the DNA TGCAGTGCTAGTCCCGGACTAGCGGGAATCACAGATACGCAGTATTTT.

Concerning this clone: Within the sample, other DNA sequences also encode this same CDR3. V gene TRBV19 combines with J gene TRBJ1-4, with 8 bases lining up with TRBD1. Germline CDR1 reads LNHDA; CDR2 reads SQIVND (reference sequence). The CDR3 has 16 residues. The junction had 5 bases not matched to a gene; V was cut back by 3 bases and J by 2 bases. The CDR3 loop reads CASSIGQGATNEKLFF. The CDR3 coding sequence is TGTGCCAGTAGTATTGGGCAGGGGGCGACTAATGAAAAACTGTTTTTT.

This chain links TRBV10-3 with TRBJ2-1; 11 bases align to TRBD2. CDR3 length: 16 amino acids. The germline V gene encodes CDR1 ENHRY and CDR2 SYGVKD. Trimming at V came to 4 bases and at J to 2 bases, leaving 4 bases not matched to a gene. CDR3 nucleotide sequence: TGTGCCATCAGTGGCCTAGCGGGGGGCCCCTACAATGAGCAGTTCTTC. Translation gives CAISGLAGGPYNEQFF.

CDR3 nucleotide sequence: TGTGCCAGCAGCTTAGGGCCAGCGGGGTCCACAGATACGCAGTATTTT. This sequence encodes CASSLGPAGSTDTQYF. The chain is built from TRBV7-8 and TRBJ2-3; 7 bases align to TRBD2. The CDR3 contains 16 residues. The germline CDR1 and CDR2 sequences are SGHVS and FQNEAQ. Losses at the gene ends were 1 base for V and 2 bases for J; bases not matched to a gene: 6.

The rearrangement joins TRBV5-1 to TRBJ2-7; 8 nucleotides line up with TRBD2. Germline V gene data show CDR1 as SGHRS and CDR2 as YFSETQ. The CDR3 contains 16 residues. Germline trimming cut 3 bases from V and 4 bases from J; bases unmatched to any gene: 12. This chain's CDR3 is CASSSRGGGTIYEQYF. DNA of the CDR3: TGCGCCAGCAGCTCCCGGGGGGGCGGGACAATTTACGAGCAGTACTTC.

The J gene is TRBJ1-1, the V gene TRBV19; D call uncertain. Germline V lookup: CDR1 LNHDA, CDR2 SQIVND (reference sequence). This CDR3 region has 14 residues. Trimming cost V 4 bases and J 1 base, with 10 bases left between them. CDR3 bases: TGTGCCAGTAGTAGCGGGTCCGGGAACACTGAAGCTTTCTTT. Translation: CASSSGSGNTEAFF.

The chain combines TRBV4-1 with TRBJ2-7; TRBD2 agrees at 9 bases. The trim removed 3 bases at V and 3 bases at J, leaving 15 bases unmatched. The germline CDR1 and CDR2 sequences are MGHRA and YSYEKL. There are 18 residues in the CDR3. In DNA form, the CDR3 reads TGCGCCAGCAGCCACACGCAACACGGGCGGGGGGGCCTCTACGAGCAGTACTTC. This codes for CASSHTQHGRGGLYEQYF.

CDR3 amino acids: CSGDRGDGYTF. The CDR3 DNA follows: TGCAGCGGGGACAGGGGCGATGGCTACACCTTC. The chain joins TRBV29-1 to TRBJ1-2; 10 nucleotides line up with TRBD1. With V trimmed by 7 bases and J by 6 bases, 2 bases remained unmatched. This CDR3 is 11 amino acids long. Per the germline V gene, CDR1 is SQVTM and CDR2 is ANQGSEA.

This chain connects TRBV12-5 to TRBJ1-3; D may be TRBD1 (5 bases). The CDR3 consists of 16 residues. Germline V CDR1 and CDR2: LGHNT, FRNRAP. V dropped 8 bases and J dropped 0 bases, with 17 bases sitting between them. The CDR3 spells CASRGQVGSSGNTIYF. CDR3 DNA: TGTGCTAGTAGGGGCCAGGTTGGAAGCTCTGGAAACACCATATATTTT.

The V and J genes are TRBV15 and TRBJ1-1, with D maybe TRBD1 (5 bases). V gave up 5 bases and J gave up 1 base, with 8 bases separating them. The CDR3 runs to 13 residues. Germline CDR1 and CDR2: LNHNV and YYDKDF (reference sequence). The CDR3 loop is CATSPQGNTEAFF. DNA for the CDR3: TGTGCCACCAGCCCTCAGGGGAACACTGAAGCTTTCTTT.

V usage is TRBV5-1 and J usage is TRBJ2-2; tentative D call: TRBD1 (5 bases). V was clipped by 6 bases and J by 7 bases, with 19 bases between them. Germline-derived CDR1 and CDR2 are SGHRS and YFSETQ. The CDR3 is 15 residues long. CDR3 sequence: CASTSWQGLGGELFF. CDR3 sequence (DNA): TGCGCCAGCACCTCTTGGCAGGGCTTGGGCGGGGAGCTGTTTTTT.

This clone came up once. V gene TRBV30 combines with J gene TRBJ2-1, with TRBD2 identical over 9 bases. Germline CDR1 reads GTSNPN; CDR2 reads SVGIG (reference sequence). This CDR3 is built from 16 residues. J lost 5 bases, V lost 0 bases, and 8 bases had no gene match. DNA of the CDR3: TGTGCCTGGAGTGTGCTCGCGGGAGGGGGGCACAATGAGCAGTTCTTC. As protein: CAWSVLAGGGHNEQFF.

This chain connects TRBV10-3 to TRBJ1-1, with 8 bases aligning to TRBD1. The CDR3 sequence is 13 residues long. Germline CDR1 reads ENHRY; CDR2 reads SYGVKD. With V trimmed by 7 bases and J by 1 base, 2 bases remained unmatched. As DNA, the CDR3 is TGTGCCATCACCGGGACAGGGAACACTGAAGCTTTCTTT. Residues: CAITGTGNTEAFF.

This clone has just a few counts. The J gene is TRBJ2-5, the V gene TRBV6-2 or TRBV6-3, with D possibly matching TRBD1 (5 bases). Trimming shortened V by 2 bases and J by 5 bases, and 15 bases separated the two germline ends. CDR1 is MNHEY, CDR2 SVGEGT, per germline. The CDR3 is 15 residues long. CDR3 region: CASSYTDTNRETQYF. The CDR3 region has the DNA TGTGCCAGCAGTTACACGGACACAAACAGGGAGACCCAGTACTTC.

The chain is built from TRBV7-2 and TRBJ2-3; 7 bases are a match to TRBD2. Germline lookup yields CDR1 SGHTA and CDR2 FQGNSA. This CDR3 is 14 amino acids long. J lost 7 bases, V lost 3 bases, and 7 bases had no gene match. As DNA, the CDR3 is TGTGCCAGCAGCTTTAGCGGGTCCCCCAATACGCAGTATTTT. Translating it yields CASSFSGSPNTQYF. Full variable domain (rest looked up from reference TRBV7-2 and TRBJ2-3): GAGVSQSPSNKVTEKGKDVELRCDPISGHTALYWYRQSLGQGLEFLIYFQGNSAPDKSGLPSDRFSAERTGGSVSTLTIQRTQQEDSAVYLCASSFSGSPNTQYFGPGTRLTVL.

The chain recombines TRBV7-2 with TRBJ2-3; perhaps TRBD2 as D (5 bases). Between the trimmed V and J ends, which lost 4 bases and 2 bases, there was a span of 16 bases. Germline V gene lookup returns CDR1 SGHTA and CDR2 FQGNSA. This CDR3 is 16 amino acids long. CDR3 residues: CASSSPGGRYTDTQYF. CDR3 DNA: TGTGCCAGCAGCTCCCCGGGCGGGCGGTACACAGATACGCAGTATTTT.

The gene calls are TRBV18 and TRBJ1-6; the D gene is possibly TRBD1 (5 bases). Trimming shortened V by 2 bases and J by 7 bases, and 12 bases separated the two germline ends. The CDR3 has 15 residues. Germline-derived CDR1 and CDR2 are KGHSH and LQKENI. The chain's CDR3 is CASSPGTPTNSPLHF. DNA for the CDR3: TGTGCCAGCTCACCAGGGACTCCAACCAATTCACCCCTCCACTTT.

The V call is TRBV10-3, the J call TRBJ2-1, with 8 bases aligning to TRBD1. The CDR3 loop spans 16 amino acids. The V gene end was trimmed by 2 bases and the J gene end by 8 bases; junction bases not matched to a gene: 11. CDR1 is ENHRY and CDR2 is SYGVKD in the germline V gene. The CDR3 spells CAISEHQQGVGDEQFF. The CDR3, as DNA: TGTGCCATCAGTGAGCACCAACAGGGGGTGGGCGATGAGCAGTTCTTC.

This chain connects TRBV5-4 to TRBJ2-3, with D possibly TRBD2 on 6 matching bases. The CDR3 runs to 17 residues. CDR1 is SGHNT, CDR2 YYREEE, per germline (reference sequence). V shed 4 bases and J shed 1 base, with 19 bases lying between them. The CDR3 sequence is CASSPPRGYSGTDTQYF. CDR3 coding DNA: TGTGCCAGCAGCCCCCCCCGGGGGTATTCCGGCACAGATACGCAGTATTTT.

This clone has a count of ten or more. This chain connects TRBV5-1 to TRBJ2-2; no clear D. Trimming cost V 4 bases and J 6 bases, with 13 bases left between them. Germline V gene data show CDR1 as SGHRS and CDR2 as YFSETQ. The CDR3 sequence is 14 residues long. Written as DNA, the CDR3 is TGCGCCAGCAGCCCCGCCCAGGTGGCCGGGGAGCTGTTTTTT. Protein: CASSPAQVAGELFF.

V usage is TRBV18 and J usage is TRBJ2-5, with D perhaps matching TRBD2 (6 bases). The V end was cut by 2 bases, the J end by 5 bases, with 9 bases between. This CDR3 is built from 13 residues. In germline, CDR1 is KGHSH, CDR2 LQKENI. The CDR3 spells CASSPAGPETQYF. CDR3 bases: TGTGCCAGCTCACCAGCGGGGCCGGAGACCCAGTACTTC.

The V and J genes are TRBV5-6 and TRBJ2-7; 10 bases line up with TRBD2. The CDR3 loop spans 14 amino acids. CDR1 SGHDT and CDR2 YYEEEE come from the germline V gene. J was trimmed by 2 bases and V by 4 bases; bases with no gene match: 3. The CDR3 nucleotides read TGTGCCAGCAGCAGGACTAGCGGAGCCTACGAGCAGTACTTC. This encodes CASSRTSGAYEQYF. The full variable domain, in which reference TRBV5-6 and TRBJ2-7 provide the parts outside the CDR3, is DAGVTQSPTHLIKTRGQQVTLRCSPKSGHDTVSWYQQALGQGPQFIFQYYEEEERQRGNFPDRFSGHQFPNYSSELNVNALLLGDSALYLCASSRTSGAYEQYFGPGTRLTVT.

The chain couples TRBV7-2 to TRBJ1-3; D is uncertain. Per the germline V gene, CDR1 is SGHTA and CDR2 is FQGNSA. Trimming removed 3 bases from V and 0 bases from J, with 12 bases in between. The CDR3 is made up of 16 amino acids. The CDR3 here is CASSLWAPGSGNTIYF. In DNA, the CDR3 is TGTGCCAGCAGCTTGTGGGCCCCAGGCTCTGGAAACACCATATATTTT.

This chain uses TRBV6-5 with TRBJ2-5, with 7 bases aligning to TRBD1. The germline CDR1 and CDR2 sequences are MNHEY and SVGAGI. The CDR3 runs to 13 residues. Unmatched junction bases numbered 2, after V lost 7 bases and J lost 0 bases. Here the CDR3 reads CASMGQNQETQYF. In DNA, the CDR3 is TGTGCCAGCATGGGACAGAACCAAGAGACCCAGTACTTC.